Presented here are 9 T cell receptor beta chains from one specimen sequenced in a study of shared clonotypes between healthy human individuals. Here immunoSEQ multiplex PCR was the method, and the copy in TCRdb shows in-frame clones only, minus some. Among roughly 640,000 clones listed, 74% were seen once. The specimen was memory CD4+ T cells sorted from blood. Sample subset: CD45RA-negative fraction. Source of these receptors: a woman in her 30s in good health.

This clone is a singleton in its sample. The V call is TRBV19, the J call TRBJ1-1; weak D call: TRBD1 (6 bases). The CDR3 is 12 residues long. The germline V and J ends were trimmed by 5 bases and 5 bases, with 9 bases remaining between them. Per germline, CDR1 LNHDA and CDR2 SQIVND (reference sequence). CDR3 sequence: CASSHRATEAFF. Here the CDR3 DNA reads TGTGCCAGTAGTCACAGGGCAACTGAAGCTTTCTTT.

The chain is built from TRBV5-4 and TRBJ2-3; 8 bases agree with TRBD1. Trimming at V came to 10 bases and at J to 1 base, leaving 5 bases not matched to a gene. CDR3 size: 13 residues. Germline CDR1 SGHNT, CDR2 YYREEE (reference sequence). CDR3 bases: TGTGCCTACGAGGACAGGGGCACAGATACGCAGTATTTT. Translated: CAYEDRGTDTQYF.

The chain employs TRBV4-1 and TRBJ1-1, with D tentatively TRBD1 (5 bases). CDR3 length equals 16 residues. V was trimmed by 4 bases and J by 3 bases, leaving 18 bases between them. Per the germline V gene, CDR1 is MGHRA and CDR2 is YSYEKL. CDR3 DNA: TGCGCCAGCAGCCCAAGAACGGGGGGTGGTCACACTGAAGCTTTCTTT. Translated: CASSPRTGGGHTEAFF.

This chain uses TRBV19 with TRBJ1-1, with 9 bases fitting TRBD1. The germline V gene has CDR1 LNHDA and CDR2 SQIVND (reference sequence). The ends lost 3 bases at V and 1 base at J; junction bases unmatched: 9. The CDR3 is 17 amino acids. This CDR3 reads CASSMVQGATGNTEAFF. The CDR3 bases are TGTGCCAGTAGTATGGTACAGGGGGCCACGGGGAACACTGAAGCTTTCTTT. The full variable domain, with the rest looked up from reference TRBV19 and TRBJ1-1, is DGGITQSPKYLFRKEGQNVTLSCEQNLNHDAMYWYRQDPGQGLRLIYYSQIVNDFQKGDIAEGYSVSREKKESFPLTVTSAQKNPTAFYLCASSMVQGATGNTEAFFGQGTRLTVV.

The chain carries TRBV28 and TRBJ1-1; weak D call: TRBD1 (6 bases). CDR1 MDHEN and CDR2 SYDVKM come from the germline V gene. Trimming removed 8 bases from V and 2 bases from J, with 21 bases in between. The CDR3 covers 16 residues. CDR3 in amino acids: CASEEGGDGINTEAFF. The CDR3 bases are TGTGCCAGCGAGGAGGGGGGGGACGGAATTAACACTGAAGCTTTCTTT. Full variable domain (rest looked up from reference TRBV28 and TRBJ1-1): DVKVTQSSRYLVKRTGEKVFLECVQDMDHENMFWYRQDPGLGLRLIYFSYDVKMKEKGDIPEGYSVSREKKERFSLILESASTNQTSMYLCASEEGGDGINTEAFFGQGTRLTVV.

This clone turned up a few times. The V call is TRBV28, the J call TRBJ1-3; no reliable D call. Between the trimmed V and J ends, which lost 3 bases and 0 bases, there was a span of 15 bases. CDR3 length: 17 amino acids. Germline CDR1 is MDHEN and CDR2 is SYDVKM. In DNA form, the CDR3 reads TGTGCCAGCAGTTTGGAGCGCCCCTCGGTCTCTGGAAACACCATATATTTT. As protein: CASSLERPSVSGNTIYF.

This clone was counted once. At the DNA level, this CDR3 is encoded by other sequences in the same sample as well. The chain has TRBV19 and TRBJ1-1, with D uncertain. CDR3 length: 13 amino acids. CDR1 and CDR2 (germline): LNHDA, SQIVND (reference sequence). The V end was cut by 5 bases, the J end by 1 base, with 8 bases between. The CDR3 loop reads CASSQTENTEAFF. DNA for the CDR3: TGTGCCAGTAGTCAAACAGAGAACACTGAAGCTTTCTTT.

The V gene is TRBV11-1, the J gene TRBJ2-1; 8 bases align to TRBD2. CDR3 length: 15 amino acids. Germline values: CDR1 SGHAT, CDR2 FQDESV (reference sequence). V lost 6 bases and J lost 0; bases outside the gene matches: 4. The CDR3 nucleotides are TGTGCCAGCAGTTTTGGACTAGCCTCCTACAATGAGCAGTTCTTC. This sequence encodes CASSFGLASYNEQFF.

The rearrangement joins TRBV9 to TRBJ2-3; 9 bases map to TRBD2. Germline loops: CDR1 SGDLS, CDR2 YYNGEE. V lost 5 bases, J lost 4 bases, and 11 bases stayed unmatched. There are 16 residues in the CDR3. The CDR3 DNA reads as TGTGCCAGCAGTCGGACGACTAGCGGAGATGCAGATACGCAGTATTTT. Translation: CASSRTTSGDADTQYF.